This note documents a single T cell receptor beta chain sequence. Its specific antigen is unknown. The record has no base qualities; no much larger clone is one base away. The library was obtained by the immunoSEQ multiplex PCR assay. Adaptive Biotechnologies (Seattle, WA) carried out genomic DNA extraction, TRB sequencing and normalization. The published analysis was carried out like this. Clonality was computed as one minus Shannon entropy of productive TRB sequences normalized by log2 of unique productive sequences. KLL-specific clonotypes in tumors were found by matching TCRbeta CDR3 amino acid sequences to the sequences from the tetramer-sorted sample of each patient. TCRdb obtained this table from immuneACCESS and retained in-frame rearrangements with V and J assigned. These tables miss some clones; where compared with another copy, unresolved V genes account for less than half of the shortfall, and the remainder is unexplained. The V and J calls and clone size come from that table; D and trimming were worked out from the DNA. The sample table shows some 25,000 clones, and about 85% are seen once. The ten largest account for 2.5% to 3% of the sample.

The CDR3, from cysteine to phenylalanine, totals 15 residues. Only the CDR3 DNA stays, 45 bases, in frame from base 1. V and J are trimmed by 5 bases and 0 bases, and the gene matches miss 5 bases of the junction. CDR1 and CDR2 (MDHEN, SYDVKM) derive from the germline V gene. The entry originates in a study of tumor-infiltrating T cells and Merkel cell polyomavirus listed by TCRdb under 2017. For context, the study as a whole: In Merkel cell carcinoma patients, the study examined CD8+ T cells specific for the Merkel cell polyomavirus KLL epitope. In the whole study, one tumor sample was a frozen nodal tumor digest, and another tumor sample was a flash-frozen core biopsy of a metastasis. The majority of whole-tumor samples consisted of roughly 25-micron curls cut from formalin-fixed, paraffin-embedded tissue blocks. Varied, non-standardized therapies, including chemotherapy, radiation and immunotherapies, were received by the patients. TRB sequencing covered KLL-tetramer-sorted cells from blood or tumor-infiltrating lymphocytes in approximately 14 samples, plus 12 matched whole-tumor samples. Patients presented at varying disease stages and were followed for a median of about 2.5 years, with a range of 1. Points the paper makes about the study in general: KLL-specific TRB repertoires were found to be diverse and largely private, with only one public clonotype, shared by two patients, identified among a few hundred unique sequences. The small sample size of the study (n of about twelve patients) is a limitation. More unique KLL-specific clonotypes in tumors (roughly 5-108 vs 0-3) was associated with a significant MCC-specific survival advantage (P = 0.0051). Significantly improved MCC-specific survival was associated with a higher intratumoral fraction of KLL-specific T cells (roughly 1.9-20% versus about 0-0.15%). Because only a single viral epitope was studied, T cells directed against other Merkel cell polyomavirus epitopes were not captured.

All patients' tumors stained robustly positive for Merkel cell polyomavirus Large T antigen by immunohistochemistry. About twelve Merkel cell carcinoma patients with robust KLL-tetramer+ populations, above 0.04% of CD8+ T cells, in blood and/or cultured TIL were included. Every patient was Caucasian, and patient ages had a median of 65 years and ranged from about 45 to 85 years. Lymph node tumors were analyzed for patients with unknown primaries who presented with nodal disease, or when there was not enough primary tissue. The rearranged segments are TRBV28 and TRBJ2-3; 7 middle bases align to TRBD2. Source material: lymph node tissue. The clonotype originates from a man between 50 and 59 years old with Merkel cell carcinoma. CDR3 protein: CASSPQAGSTDTQYF. The sequence in DNA is TGTGCCAGCAGTCCCCAAGCGGGAAGCACAGATACGCAGTATTTT.